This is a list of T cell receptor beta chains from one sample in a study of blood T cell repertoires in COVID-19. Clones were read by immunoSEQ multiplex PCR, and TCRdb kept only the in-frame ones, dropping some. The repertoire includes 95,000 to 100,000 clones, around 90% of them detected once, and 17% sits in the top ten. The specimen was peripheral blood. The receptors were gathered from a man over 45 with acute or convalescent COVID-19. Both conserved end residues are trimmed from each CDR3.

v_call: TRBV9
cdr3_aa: ASSPPPSSYNEQF

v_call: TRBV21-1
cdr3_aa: ASSRPDRENTEAF

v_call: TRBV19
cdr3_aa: ASSVGYSNQPQH

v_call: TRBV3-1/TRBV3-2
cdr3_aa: ASLRFSQGLNQPQH

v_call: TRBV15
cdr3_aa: ATSQAGPTTNEKLF

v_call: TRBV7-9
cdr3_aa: ASSLVRGDGYT

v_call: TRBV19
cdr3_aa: ASSMNRRLALGYT

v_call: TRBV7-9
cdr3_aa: ASSFAEGAF

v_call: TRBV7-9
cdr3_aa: ASSFGGPPDTIY

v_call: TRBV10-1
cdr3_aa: ASSEWTGSGYT

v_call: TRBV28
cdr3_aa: AASTRGINEKLF

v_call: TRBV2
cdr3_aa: ASSETSGFTGELF

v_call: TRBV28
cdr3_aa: ASGLVSSYNSPLH

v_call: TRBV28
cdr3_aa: ATGTDINGYT

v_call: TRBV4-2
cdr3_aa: ASSQGTGGAEYGYT

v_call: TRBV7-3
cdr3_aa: ASSGGGPHNEQF

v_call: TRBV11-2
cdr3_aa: ASSLEVSWDTQY

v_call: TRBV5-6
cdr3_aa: ASSLFLAIGGDYEQY

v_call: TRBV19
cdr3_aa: ASRRQGDGNQPQH

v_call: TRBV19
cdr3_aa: ASSAGTSGNTIY